This TCR beta chain was retrieved from a study of cytomegalovirus exposure and HLA in healthy donors. In regard to this clone: Its antigen is not known.

Trimming cost V 3 bases and J 4 bases; bases outside gene matches: 10. The CDR3 is made up of 17 amino acids. The V gene's germline CDR1 is SGHNT and CDR2 YYREEE (reference sequence). General observations from the study: An analysis was carried out at a later point. It showed that HLA-associated TCR beta chains were more clonally expanded than equally common non-associated chains. Sequencing likely generated an artifact that appeared as a cluster of highly shared sequence variants. Researchers reported that three CMV-associated chains were confirmed in vitro as CMV antigen-specific. Most sequenced TCRs were rare (though some public TCRs occurred in many donors).

PCR involved 60 Vbeta and 13 Jbeta primers. Sequenced by immunoSEQ multiplex PCR; TCRdb stores in-frame clones only, minus some. The sample lists under 200,000 clones; roughly 82% were seen once. The TCR sequence derives from a woman aged 50 to 60 in good health and CMV-seropositive. J is TRBJ1-2 and V is TRBV5-4; TRBD1 matches 12 bases. Sequencing was carried out using PBMCs. This CDR3 is CASSSGTGGRRSYGYTF. The CDR3 DNA follows: TGTGCCAGCAGCTCCGGGACAGGGGGCCGGCGGAGCTATGGCTACACCTTC.